This T cell receptor beta chain was sequenced during a study of shared clonotypes between healthy human individuals. Remarks on this clone: What it recognizes is unknown.

Whole-study results and caveats: In the sorted subsets, rarefaction showed sequencing was incomplete despite large depth. Between several donors, naive CD4 clonotypes were shared at a level of around 4.9%.

Only in-frame clones appear in the TCRdb table, and some are missing; sequencing was by immunoSEQ multiplex PCR. Altogether about 2.1 million clones are present, roughly 91% being singletons, with the ten largest covering under 2%. Terminally differentiated effector memory CD45RA+ cells were left out of the naive CD8 fraction, which was CD45RO-negative and positively selected for CCR7. All donors were healthy HIV-negative adults lacking recent acute infections or vaccinations. Germline CDR1 and CDR2: SGHTA and FQGNSA. With V trimmed by 4 bases and J by 2 bases, 5 bases remained unmatched. The CDR3 is made up of 14 amino acids.

This clonotype was sampled from a man aged 18 to 30 in good health. Some clones in this sample may be carry-over from other donors' samples. The chain is built from TRBV7-2 and TRBJ2-7; 7 nucleotides line up with TRBD1. The sequenced sample was naive CD8+ T cells from PBMCs. The CDR3 loop reads CASSSRDRTYEQYF. The CDR3 DNA is TGTGCCAGCAGCTCACGGGACAGAACCTACGAGCAGTACTTC.